This T cell receptor (beta chain) was captured in a study of T-cell memory formation after mild COVID-19. About the research overall: TCR clusters showed largely donor specificity. General study findings and limits: The appearance of some responding clones in pre-infection memory suggested that cross-reactive memory joined. The main location of contracting CD4+ clones was CM and EM, and that of contracting CD8+ clones was EMRA.

Researchers used 5'RACE with constant-segment primers to make TCR alpha and TCR beta cDNA libraries that carry sample barcodes and UMIs. A single record per CDR3 protein comes from TCRdb applying MiXCR to the 5' RACE reads. The sample includes 35,000 to 55,000 distinct CDR3 sequences, less than 9.5% of them seen just once. This clonotype has more than one count but fewer than ten. Its antigen is as yet unknown. The ends lost 9 bases at V and 5 bases at J; junction bases unmatched: 10. Germline CDR1 reads KGHDR; CDR2 reads SFDVKD. The CDR3 consists of 15 residues. This chain joins TRBV24-1 and TRBJ2-3, with TRBD2 matching over 10 bases. The sample taken for sequencing was PBMCs or a T cell subset sorted from them (not recorded which). This sequence was found in an adult woman who had mild COVID-19 (a few samples of this study predate the infection). Cell type and time point are not known. The CDR3: CATAEREGGRDTQYF. CDR3 DNA: TGTGCCACCGCAGAGCGGGAGGGCGGGAGAGATACGCAGTATTTT.